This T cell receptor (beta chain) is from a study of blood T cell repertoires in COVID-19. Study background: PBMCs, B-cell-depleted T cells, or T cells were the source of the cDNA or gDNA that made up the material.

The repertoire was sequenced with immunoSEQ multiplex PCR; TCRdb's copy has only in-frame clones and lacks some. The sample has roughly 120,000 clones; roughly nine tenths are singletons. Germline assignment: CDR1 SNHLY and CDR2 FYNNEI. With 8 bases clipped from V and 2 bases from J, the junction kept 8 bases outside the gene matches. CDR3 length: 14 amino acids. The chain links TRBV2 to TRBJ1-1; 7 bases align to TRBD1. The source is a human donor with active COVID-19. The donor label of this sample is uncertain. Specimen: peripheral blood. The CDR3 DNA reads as TGTGCCAGCGGTCTTCGGACAGGCAACACTGAAGCTTTCTTT. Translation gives CASGLRTGNTEAFF.